These T cell receptor beta chains were read from a single sample in a study of radiotherapy plus CTLA-4 blockade in lung cancer. TCRdb's copy holds only in-frame clones and misses some; the assay was immunoSEQ multiplex PCR. The repertoire holds more than 25,000 clones, with roughly three quarters as singletons. The sequences come from peripheral blood, collected from a patient treated with radiotherapy plus ipilimumab. These TCRs come from a human donor with non-small cell lung cancer that progressed on radiotherapy plus ipilimumab. The CDR3 runs from the conserved cysteine through the conserved F or W.

CDR3: CASSFMGDQPQHF; J: TRBJ1-5; V: TRBV7-2
CDR3: CASPRWGQDTEAFF; J: TRBJ1-1; V: TRBV28
CDR3: CASSALAGAYEQYF; J: TRBJ2-7; V: TRBV19
CDR3: CASSVGTVGNTIYF; J: TRBJ1-3; V: TRBV9
CDR3: CASSTKDRNYGYTF; J: TRBJ1-2; V: TRBV11-3
CDR3: CASSSGTSGSSYNEQFF; J: TRBJ2-1; V: TRBV7-9
CDR3: CASSKNPTSQSSYEQYF; J: TRBJ2-7; V: TRBV21-1
CDR3: CASSTPPMISVNYGYTF; J: TRBJ1-2; V: TRBV19
CDR3: CSAGFNEQFF; J: TRBJ2-1; V: TRBV20-1
CDR3: CASSLLGAPQGNTIYF; J: TRBJ1-3; V: TRBV7-8
CDR3: CASSLGTGKREQYF; J: TRBJ2-7; V: TRBV9
CDR3: CASSVRKGAGNNEQFF; J: TRBJ2-1; V: TRBV9
CDR3: CASSLFMGGYSNQPQHF; J: TRBJ1-5; V: TRBV7-9
CDR3: CASSDWTSGSYNEQFF; J: TRBJ2-1; V: TRBV6-1
CDR3: CASSPHGNTEAFF; J: TRBJ1-1; V: TRBV18
CDR3: CASSPENYGYTF; J: TRBJ1-2; V: TRBV13
CDR3: CASEGSVNSPLHF; J: TRBJ1-6; V: TRBV2
CDR3: CASSMQAGFVNEQYF; J: TRBJ2-7; V: TRBV19
CDR3: CSVTGQGVGYTF; J: TRBJ1-2; V: TRBV29-1
CDR3: CASSLARQKETQYF; J: TRBJ2-5; V: TRBV5-1
CDR3: CASSLSAFSEQFF; J: TRBJ2-1; V: TRBV27
CDR3: CASSKLWGREWRYEQYF; J: TRBJ2-7; V: TRBV21-1
CDR3: CASSYLSRGTEAFF; J: TRBJ1-1; V: TRBV6-5
CDR3: CASSQDGDPNQPQHF; J: TRBJ1-5; V: TRBV4-2
CDR3: CASSFNPGLADTGELFF; J: TRBJ2-2; V: TRBV7-9
CDR3: CASSFQGVGTGELFF; J: TRBJ2-2; V: TRBV7-6